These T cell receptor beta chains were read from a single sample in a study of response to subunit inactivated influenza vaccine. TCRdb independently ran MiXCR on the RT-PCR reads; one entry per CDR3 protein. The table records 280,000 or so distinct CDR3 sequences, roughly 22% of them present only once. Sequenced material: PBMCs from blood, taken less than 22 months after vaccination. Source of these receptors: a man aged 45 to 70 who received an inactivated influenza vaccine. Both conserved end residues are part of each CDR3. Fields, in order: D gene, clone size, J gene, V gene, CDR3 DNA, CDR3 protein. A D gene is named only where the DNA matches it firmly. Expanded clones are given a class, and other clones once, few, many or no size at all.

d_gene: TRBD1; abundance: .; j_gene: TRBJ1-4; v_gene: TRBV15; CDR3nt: TGTGCCACCAGCAGAGATACACAGGGGGCGGGGGAAAAACTGTTTTTT; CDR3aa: CATSRDTQGAGEKLFF
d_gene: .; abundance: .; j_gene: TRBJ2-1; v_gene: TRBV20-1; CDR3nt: TGCAGTGAGGGGGTGAGCTCCTACAATGAGCAGTTCTTC; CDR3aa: CSEGVSSYNEQFF
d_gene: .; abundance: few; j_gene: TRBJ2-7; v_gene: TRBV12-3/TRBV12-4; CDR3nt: TGTGCCAGCAGTTTTCAGAGCTCCTACGAGCAGTACTTC; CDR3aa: CASSFQSSYEQYF
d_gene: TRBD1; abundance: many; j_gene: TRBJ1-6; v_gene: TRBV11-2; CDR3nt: TGTGCCAGCAGCTCAGGGGGTGGGACTTCACCCCTCCACTTT; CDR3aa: CASSSGGGTSPLHF
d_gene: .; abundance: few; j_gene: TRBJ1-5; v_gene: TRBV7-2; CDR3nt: TGTGCCAGCAGCTTGTTAGCGGGAAGAGATCAGCCCCAGCATTTT; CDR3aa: CASSLLAGRDQPQHF
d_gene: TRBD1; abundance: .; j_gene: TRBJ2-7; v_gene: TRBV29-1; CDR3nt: TGCAGCGTTGGGACAGGGGAGCCCTACGAGCAGTACTTC; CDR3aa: CSVGTGEPYEQYF
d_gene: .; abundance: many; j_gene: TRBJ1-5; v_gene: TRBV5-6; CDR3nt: TGTGCCAGCAGCTTGAATGACGGACATAGCAATCAGCCCCAGCATTTT; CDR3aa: CASSLNDGHSNQPQHF
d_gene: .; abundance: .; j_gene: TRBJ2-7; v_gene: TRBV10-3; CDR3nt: TGTGCCATCATTCGGGACCTAGGGTACGAGCAGTACTTC; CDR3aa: CAIIRDLGYEQYF
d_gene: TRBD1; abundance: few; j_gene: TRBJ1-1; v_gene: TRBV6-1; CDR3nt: TGTGCCAGCAGGCATGGGACAGGCCTTCTGGGAGCTTTCTTT; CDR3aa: CASRHGTGLLGAFF
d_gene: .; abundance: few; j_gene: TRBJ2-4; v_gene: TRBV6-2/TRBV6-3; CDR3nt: TGTGCCAGCAGTTACGGGGGGATAGCCAAAAACATTCAGTACTTC; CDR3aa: CASSYGGIAKNIQYF
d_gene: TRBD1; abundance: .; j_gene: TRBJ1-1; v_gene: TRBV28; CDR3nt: TGTGCCAGCAAGTGGGGACAGGTGAACACTGAAGCTTTCTTT; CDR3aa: CASKWGQVNTEAFF
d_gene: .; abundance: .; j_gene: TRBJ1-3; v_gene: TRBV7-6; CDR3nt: TGTGCCAGCAGCTTACTAACAGGGTCACCTGGAAACGCCATATATTTT; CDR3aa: CASSLLTGSPGNAIYF
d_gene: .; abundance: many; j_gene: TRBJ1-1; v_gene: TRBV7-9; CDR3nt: TGTGCCAGCAGCTTCGAGGGAACTGAAGCTTTCTTT; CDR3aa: CASSFEGTEAFF
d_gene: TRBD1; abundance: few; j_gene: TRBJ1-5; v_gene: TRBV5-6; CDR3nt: TGTGCCAGCAGCTCAGGGGGGCGTAGCAATCAGCCCCAGCATTTT; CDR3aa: CASSSGGRSNQPQHF
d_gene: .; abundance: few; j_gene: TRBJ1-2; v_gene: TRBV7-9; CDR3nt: TGTGCCAGCAGCGACCGGGACGGTAACTATGGCTACACCTTC; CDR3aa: CASSDRDGNYGYTF
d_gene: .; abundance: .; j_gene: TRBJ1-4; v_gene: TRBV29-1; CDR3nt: TGCAGCGTTGAAGATCGCGGGGGGACTAATGAAAAACTGTTTTTT; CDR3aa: CSVEDRGGTNEKLFF
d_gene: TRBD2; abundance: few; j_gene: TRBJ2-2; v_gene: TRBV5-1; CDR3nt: TGCGCCAGCAGCAGGACTAGCTGGAACACCGGGGAGCTGTTTTTT; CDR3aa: CASSRTSWNTGELFF
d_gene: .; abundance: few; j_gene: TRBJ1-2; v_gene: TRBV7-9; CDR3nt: TGTGCCAGCAGCTTAGGAGGGCAGTATGGCTACACCTTC; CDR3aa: CASSLGGQYGYTF
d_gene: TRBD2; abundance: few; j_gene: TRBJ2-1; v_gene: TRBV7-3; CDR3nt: TGTGCCAGCAGCTTAAAGACTAGCGGTACAGAGCAGTTCTTC; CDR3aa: CASSLKTSGTEQFF
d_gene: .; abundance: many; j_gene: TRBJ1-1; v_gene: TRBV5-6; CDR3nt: TGTGCCAGCAGCTTGATCAGCGAGAACACTGAAGCTTTCTTT; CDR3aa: CASSLISENTEAFF
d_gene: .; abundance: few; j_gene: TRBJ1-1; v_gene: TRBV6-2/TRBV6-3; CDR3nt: TGTGCCAGCAGTTACCTGGTGGGGACTGAAGCTTTCTTT; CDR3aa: CASSYLVGTEAFF
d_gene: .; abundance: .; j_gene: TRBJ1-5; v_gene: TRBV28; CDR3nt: TGTGCCAGCAGTTATGGAGCGCGTTGGCCCCAGCATTTT; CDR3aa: CASSYGARWPQHF
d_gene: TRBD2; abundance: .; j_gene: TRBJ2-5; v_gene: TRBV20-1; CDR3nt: TGCAGTGCTAGAGATGCTAGCGGGAAAGGTCAAGAGACCCAGTACTTC; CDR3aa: CSARDASGKGQETQYF
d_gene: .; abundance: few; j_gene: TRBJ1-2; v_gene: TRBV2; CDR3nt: TGTGCCAGCGGCCCGACATCGAAGCTTTATGGCTACACCTTC; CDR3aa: CASGPTSKLYGYTF
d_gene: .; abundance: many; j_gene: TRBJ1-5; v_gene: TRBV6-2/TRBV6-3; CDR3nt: TGTGCCAGTGAGACAGTCGATAGCAATCAGCCCCAGCATTTT; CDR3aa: CASETVDSNQPQHF
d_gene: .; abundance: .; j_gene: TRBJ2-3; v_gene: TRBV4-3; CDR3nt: TGCGCCAGCAGCCAGACAGCGGGTTACACAGATACGCAGTATTTT; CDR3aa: CASSQTAGYTDTQYF
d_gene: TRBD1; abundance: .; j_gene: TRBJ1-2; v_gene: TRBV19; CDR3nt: TGTGCCAGTAGTAGTCAGGGGGGCTATGGCTACACCTTC; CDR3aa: CASSSQGGYGYTF
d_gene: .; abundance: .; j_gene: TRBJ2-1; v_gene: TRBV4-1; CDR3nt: TGCGCCAGCAGCCAAGTACTCTACAATGAGCAGTTCTTC; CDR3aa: CASSQVLYNEQFF
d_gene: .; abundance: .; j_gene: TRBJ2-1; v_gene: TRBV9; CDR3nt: TGTGCCAGCACCTCCGGGTCGGGTTCCTACAATGAGCAGTTCTTC; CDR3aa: CASTSGSGSYNEQFF
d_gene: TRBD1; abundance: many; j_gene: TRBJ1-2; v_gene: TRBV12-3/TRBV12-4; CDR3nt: TGTGCCAGCAGTCCCTCGCCCGGGACAGGGGATGGCTACACCTTC; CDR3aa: CASSPSPGTGDGYTF
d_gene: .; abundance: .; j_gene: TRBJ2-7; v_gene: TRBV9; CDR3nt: TGTGCCAGCAGCGTAGTAAGGGAGCAGTACTTC; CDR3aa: CASSVVREQYF